A few counts support the clone carrying this TCR delta chain. A read error is likely here: a far larger clone is one base away. Within the sample, other DNA sequences also encode this same CDR3. TCRdb redid clone calling on the multiplex PCR reads using CATT. The table records 50,000 or so delta-chain clones, approximately 1.5% of them present only once. This entry comes from a study of γδ T cells in repeated Plasmodium falciparum infection. This TCR came from a pool of human donors (malaria-infected and uninfected, not separated). Sequencing was performed on gamma-delta T cells from blood.

The DNA of the CDR3 is TGTGCCTGTGACACCCTCCCGCCTGGGGGGTACGCCGATAAACTCATCTTT. Its protein is CACDTLPPGGYADKLIF. The rearrangement links TRDV2 to TRDJ1; 7 positions match TRDD3. Matching the DNA to germline supplied the J gene, which TCRdb does not give. The CDR3 runs 17 residues. The junction had 12 bases not matched to a gene; V was cut back by 0 bases and J by 3 bases. Germline V gives CDR1 GEAIGNYY, CDR2 EKD.